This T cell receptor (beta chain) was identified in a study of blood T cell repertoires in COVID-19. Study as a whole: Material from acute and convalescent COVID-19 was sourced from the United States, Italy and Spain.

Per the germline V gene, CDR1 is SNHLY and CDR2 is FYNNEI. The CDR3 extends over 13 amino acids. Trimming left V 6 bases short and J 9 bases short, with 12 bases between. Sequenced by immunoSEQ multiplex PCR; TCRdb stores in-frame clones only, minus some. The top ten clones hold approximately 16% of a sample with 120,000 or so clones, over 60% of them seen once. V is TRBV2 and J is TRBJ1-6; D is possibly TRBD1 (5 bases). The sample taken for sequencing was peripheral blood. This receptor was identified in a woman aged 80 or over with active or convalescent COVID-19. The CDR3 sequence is CASRQDIGSPLHF. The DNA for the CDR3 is TGTGCCAGCAGACAGGATATCGGTTCACCCCTCCACTTT.